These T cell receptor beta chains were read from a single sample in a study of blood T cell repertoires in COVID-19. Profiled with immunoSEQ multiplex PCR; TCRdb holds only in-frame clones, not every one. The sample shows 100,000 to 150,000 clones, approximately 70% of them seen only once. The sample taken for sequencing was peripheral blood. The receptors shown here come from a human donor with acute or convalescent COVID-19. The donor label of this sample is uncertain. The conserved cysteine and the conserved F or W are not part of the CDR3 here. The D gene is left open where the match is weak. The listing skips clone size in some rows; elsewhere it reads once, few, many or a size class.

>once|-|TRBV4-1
ASSQVSKPSSYEQY
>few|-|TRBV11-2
ASSFDRDTHYEQY
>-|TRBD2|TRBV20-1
SASSGGRNEQF
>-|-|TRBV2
ASSRTRGNEQY
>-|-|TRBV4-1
ASSPGQFSYEQY
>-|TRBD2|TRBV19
ASSREGGGYNEQF
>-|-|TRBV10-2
ASSSGSSGNTIY
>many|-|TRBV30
AWSSAGNTIY
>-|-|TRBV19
ASSGVLNTGELF
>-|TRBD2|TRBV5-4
ASSIGGSTDTQY
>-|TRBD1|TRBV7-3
ASSKTGGTDTQY
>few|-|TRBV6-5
ASRLMASGANVLT
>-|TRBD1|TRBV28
ASSADRSYGYT
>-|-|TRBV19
ASSGDNGYGYT
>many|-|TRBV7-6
ASSLVSGQYNSPLH
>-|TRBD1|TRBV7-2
ASSPDRGGTEAF
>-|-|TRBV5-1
ASSLGAGETQY
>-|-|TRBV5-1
ASSFTGQGQPQH
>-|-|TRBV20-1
SAQWGAEAF
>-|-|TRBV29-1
SVPDGGGYT
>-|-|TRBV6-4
ASSDSKGAGANVLT
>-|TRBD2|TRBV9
ASSVTGLAGTDTQY